The clone carrying this T cell receptor (beta chain) was counted between two and nine times. This sample was included in a study of blood T cell repertoires in COVID-19. As for the study in general: The study drew acute and convalescent COVID-19 samples from the United States, Italy and Spain. Nucleic acid was either cDNA or gDNA, and it came from T cells, B-cell-depleted T cells, or PBMCs.

In germline, CDR1 is MNHEY, CDR2 SMNVEV (reference sequence). V lost 3 bases to trimming and J lost 9 bases, with 9 bases between them. The CDR3 consists of 13 residues. Per the original data handling: Amplification of reference gene primers was used by the study to estimate nucleated cell counts. TCRdb keeps only in-frame clones here, not all; method: immunoSEQ multiplex PCR. V, J and clone size are taken as reported in that table, and D and trimming were inferred from the DNA itself. The table includes 200,000 to 300,000 clones, 80% to 85% detected once. The source of this sequence is a woman in her fifties or sixties with active or convalescent COVID-19. The chain joins TRBV27 to TRBJ1-6; TRBD1 is a possible D gene (5 bases). Sample: peripheral blood. This CDR3 is CASSFQGGSPLHF. The CDR3 coding sequence is TGTGCCAGCAGTTTCCAGGGAGGTTCACCCCTCCACTTT.